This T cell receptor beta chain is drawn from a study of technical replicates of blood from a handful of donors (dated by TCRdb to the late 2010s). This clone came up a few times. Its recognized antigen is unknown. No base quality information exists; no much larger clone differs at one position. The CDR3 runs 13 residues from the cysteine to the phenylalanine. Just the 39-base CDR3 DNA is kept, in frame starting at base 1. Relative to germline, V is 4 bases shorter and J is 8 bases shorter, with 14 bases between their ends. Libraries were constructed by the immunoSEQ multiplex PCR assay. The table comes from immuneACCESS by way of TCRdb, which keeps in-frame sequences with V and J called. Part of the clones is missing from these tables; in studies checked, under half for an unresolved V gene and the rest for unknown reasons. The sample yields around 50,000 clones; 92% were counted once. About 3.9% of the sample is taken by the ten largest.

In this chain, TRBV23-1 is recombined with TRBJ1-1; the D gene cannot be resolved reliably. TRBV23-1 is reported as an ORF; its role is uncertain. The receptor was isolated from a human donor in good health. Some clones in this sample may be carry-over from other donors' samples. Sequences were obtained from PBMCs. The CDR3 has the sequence CASSPGLREEAFF. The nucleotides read TGCGCCAGCAGTCCCGGCTTAAGGGAGGAAGCTTTCTTT.